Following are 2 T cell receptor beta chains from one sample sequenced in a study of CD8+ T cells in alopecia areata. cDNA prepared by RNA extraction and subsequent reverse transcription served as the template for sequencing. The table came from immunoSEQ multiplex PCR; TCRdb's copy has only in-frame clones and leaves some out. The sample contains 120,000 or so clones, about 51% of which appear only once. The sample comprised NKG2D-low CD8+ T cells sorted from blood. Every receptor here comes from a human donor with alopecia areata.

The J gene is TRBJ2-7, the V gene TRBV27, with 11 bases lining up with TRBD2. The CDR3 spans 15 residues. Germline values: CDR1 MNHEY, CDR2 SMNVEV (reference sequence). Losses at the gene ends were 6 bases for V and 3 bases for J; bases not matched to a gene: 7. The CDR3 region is CASSLGTSGNYEQYF. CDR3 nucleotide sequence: TGTGCCAGCAGCCTTGGGACTAGCGGAAACTACGAGCAGTACTTC.

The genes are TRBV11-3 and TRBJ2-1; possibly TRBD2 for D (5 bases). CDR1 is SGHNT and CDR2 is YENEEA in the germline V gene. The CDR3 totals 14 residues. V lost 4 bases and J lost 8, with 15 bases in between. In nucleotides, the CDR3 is TGTGCCAGCAGCTCATTAGACCGGGATTATGAGCAGTTCTTC. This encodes CASSSLDRDYEQFF.